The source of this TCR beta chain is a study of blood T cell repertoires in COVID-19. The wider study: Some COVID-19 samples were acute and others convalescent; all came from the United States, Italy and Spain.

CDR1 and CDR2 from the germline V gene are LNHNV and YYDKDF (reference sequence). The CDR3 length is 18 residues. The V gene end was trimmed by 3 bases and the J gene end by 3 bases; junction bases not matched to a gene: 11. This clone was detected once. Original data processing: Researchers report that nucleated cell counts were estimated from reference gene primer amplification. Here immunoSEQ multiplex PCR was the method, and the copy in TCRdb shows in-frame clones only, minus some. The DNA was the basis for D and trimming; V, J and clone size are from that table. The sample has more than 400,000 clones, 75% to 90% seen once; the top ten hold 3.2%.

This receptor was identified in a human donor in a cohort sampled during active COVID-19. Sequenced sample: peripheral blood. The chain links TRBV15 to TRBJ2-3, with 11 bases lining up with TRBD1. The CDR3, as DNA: TGTGCCACCAGCAGGGGTTATGGACAGGGGGCTAGTACAGATACGCAGTATTTT. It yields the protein CATSRGYGQGASTDTQYF.